Here is one T cell receptor (beta chain) with its context. These data originate in a study of OX40 agonist ivuxolimab in advanced cancers. Generated by immunoSEQ multiplex PCR, the TCRdb table keeps only in-frame clones and is missing some. This sample has 99,000 or so clones, with more than 95% found just once. Germline V CDR1 and CDR2: SGHRS, YFSETQ. This CDR3 has 16 residues. Trimming removed 4 bases from V and 1 base from J, with 15 bases in between. Here the sequenced sample was CD4+ or CD8+ T cells sorted from blood, taken in a trial of the OX40 agonist ivuxolimab. This sequence was found in an adult with an advanced solid tumor such as melanoma, head and neck, liver or kidney cancer. The rearrangement links TRBV5-1 to TRBJ2-1, with a possible D match to TRBD2 (6 bases). CDR3 sequence reads: CASSQTLASSYNEQFF. CDR3 coding DNA: TGCGCCAGCAGCCAAACCCTAGCGTCATCCTACAATGAGCAGTTCTTC.